This T cell receptor (beta chain) was recovered during a study of T cell responses to AZD1222 COVID-19 vaccine. Notes on the study in general: Females made up more of the donors, who were largely white British, and clonal diversity may have come out too low.

Data came from immunoSEQ multiplex PCR; TCRdb stores just in-frame clones and leaves some out. The sample yields about 120,000 clones, approximately 87% seen once. Per the germline V gene, CDR1 is MNHNS and CDR2 is SASEGT. The V and J ends lost 2 bases and 3 bases respectively, with 4 bases between them. The CDR3 covers 12 residues. Regarding this clone: The target antigen is unknown.

The TCR comes from an adult in good health. The J gene is TRBJ1-2, the V gene TRBV6-1; D is uncertain. The material sequenced was peripheral blood, taken on day 0 of AZD1222 vaccination. The DNA of the CDR3 is TGTGCCAGCAGTGAACAGGACTATGGCTACACCTTC. Translating it yields CASSEQDYGYTF.